The rows below give T cell receptor beta chains drawn from one sample of a study of blood T cell repertoires in COVID-19. The table came from immunoSEQ multiplex PCR; TCRdb's copy has only in-frame clones and leaves some out. The repertoire includes approximately 120,000 clones, roughly 83% of them detected once, and 18% sits in the top ten. Sample: peripheral blood. The receptors come from a woman aged 60-75 years with acute or convalescent COVID-19. CDR3s include the opening cysteine and the closing phenylalanine or tryptophan. D genes are given only for firm matches. The size field is filled for only some rows; it gives once, few, many or a size class.

TGTGCCAGCAGAATATCCAACAGGGGGAAATATAATTCACCCCTCCACTTT | CASRISNRGKYNSPLHF | TRBD1 | TRBJ1-6 | TRBV28 | -
TGTGCCAGCAGCTTAGTTGGGGGCTTGGGACCCGAAGCTTTCTTT | CASSLVGGLGPEAFF | - | TRBJ1-1 | TRBV7-2 | -
TGTGCCAGCAGGCGGGCAGGGGGCACAGATACGCAGTATTTT | CASRRAGGTDTQYF | - | TRBJ2-3 | TRBV6-5 | -
TGTGCCAGCAGCTTAATACGGGGGGAGAATACTGAAGCTTTCTTT | CASSLIRGENTEAFF | - | TRBJ1-1 | TRBV7-8 | -
TGTGCCAGCAGAAACCGGAGGAACACCGGGGAGCTGTTTTTT | CASRNRRNTGELFF | - | TRBJ2-2 | TRBV27 | -
TGCGCCAGCAGCTGGGGACAGAGGGGCACTGAAGCTTTCTTT | CASSWGQRGTEAFF | TRBD1 | TRBJ1-1 | TRBV5-1 | few
TGTGCCACCAGCACCGGACTAGCGGAGACCGGGGAGCTGTTTTTT | CATSTGLAETGELFF | TRBD2 | TRBJ2-2 | TRBV15 | -
TGCGCCAGCAGCTTGAACAGCATGAACACTGAAGCTTTCTTT | CASSLNSMNTEAFF | - | TRBJ1-1 | TRBV5-1 | -
TGTGCCAGCAACCCGGGGACAGGGGGTATTGAAAAACTGTTTTTT | CASNPGTGGIEKLFF | TRBD1 | TRBJ1-4 | TRBV28 | few
TGTGCCAGCAGCCTATTAGCGGGGGGATCTCTGAATACGCAGTATTTT | CASSLLAGGSLNTQYF | TRBD2 | TRBJ2-3 | TRBV3-1/TRBV3-2 | few
TGTGCCAGCAGACAAGGAGGGGGGACAGGTCGAGGCTACACCTTC | CASRQGGGTGRGYTF | TRBD1 | TRBJ1-2 | TRBV27 | -
TGTGCCAGCACTGTGCCGGGGGGGGGCTCAAATGAGCAGTTCTTC | CASTVPGGGSNEQFF | TRBD2 | TRBJ2-1 | TRBV28 | -
TGTGCCAGCAGCTTGGAACTAGCGGGGGAGGGCGAGCAGTACTTC | CASSLELAGEGEQYF | TRBD2 | TRBJ2-7 | TRBV5-4 | -
TGCGCCAGCAGCTTGGATCCCAGGTATAATTCACCCCTCCACTTT | CASSLDPRYNSPLHF | - | TRBJ1-6 | TRBV5-1 | -
TGTGCTAGTGGTCAAGGGGTCTCCTACGAGCAGTACTTC | CASGQGVSYEQYF | - | TRBJ2-7 | TRBV12-5 | -
TGTGCCAGCTCAGGGGACAGTCCTTCGGGGGGCTACACCTTC | CASSGDSPSGGYTF | TRBD1 | TRBJ1-2 | TRBV18 | -
TGTGCCAGCAGTTTGGGGACAGCCACAACTAATGAAAAACTGTTTTTT | CASSLGTATTNEKLFF | TRBD1 | TRBJ1-4 | TRBV28 | -
TGTGCCAGCTCGAACAGGGAGGGGAGAACTGAAGCTTTCTTT | CASSNREGRTEAFF | - | TRBJ1-1 | TRBV2 | -
TGTGCCACCAGTGATTCTAGCGGGGGAAACAATGAGCAGTTCTTC | CATSDSSGGNNEQFF | TRBD2 | TRBJ2-1 | TRBV24-1 | -
TGTGCCAGCATTCTAGGGACAGGAGAAGCTTTCTTT | CASILGTGEAFF | TRBD1 | TRBJ1-1 | TRBV3-1/TRBV3-2 | -
TGTGCCAGCAGAAGGGCCAGGGGCGACACTGAAGCTTTCTTT | CASRRARGDTEAFF | - | TRBJ1-1 | TRBV27 | -
TGTGCCATCCCTATGAATCAGCCCCAGCATTTT | CAIPMNQPQHF | - | TRBJ1-5 | TRBV10-3 | -
TGTGCCAGCAGTTCGGGACAGGGGTGGGTACCCCTCCACTTT | CASSSGQGWVPLHF | TRBD1 | TRBJ1-6 | TRBV28 | -
TGTGCCAGCAGCCATCGAGAGGGTGGCTACACCTTC | CASSHREGGYTF | - | TRBJ1-2 | TRBV3-1/TRBV3-2 | -
TGTGCCAGCAGCGTAGTCGGGACAGCTAATGAAAAACTGTTTTTT | CASSVVGTANEKLFF | TRBD1 | TRBJ1-4 | TRBV9 | once
TGTGCCAGCAGCCAATCTATCGGGGGGGTCTTATCCGATACGCAGTATTTT | CASSQSIGGVLSDTQYF | TRBD2 | TRBJ2-3 | TRBV4-2 | -
TGTGCCAGCAGTACGGGGGTAGCCTACGAGCAGTACTTC | CASSTGVAYEQYF | - | TRBJ2-7 | TRBV28 | -
TGCAGTGCACCGACAGGGAGGGAAGCTTTCTTT | CSAPTGREAFF | TRBD1 | TRBJ1-1 | TRBV20-1 | -
TGTGCCAGGGGCTTGGGAGAGACCCAGTACTTC | CARGLGETQYF | - | TRBJ2-5 | TRBV7-3 | once
TGTGCCACCAGCAGAGATCGGGGTCGGGGGGGCTACTCTGGAAACACCATATATTTT | CATSRDRGRGGYSGNTIYF | - | TRBJ1-3 | TRBV15 | few
TGTGCCATCAGTGAGTCCCGACAGGGGGAGGGCTACACCTTC | CAISESRQGEGYTF | TRBD1 | TRBJ1-2 | TRBV10-3 | -
TGTGCCAGCAGCTTTTTCCCACCAGGACTAGCCACAGATACGCAGTATTTT | CASSFFPPGLATDTQYF | TRBD2 | TRBJ2-3 | TRBV5-7 | -
TGTGCCATCAGTCTCCAGCGGGGGGCTATCTACGAGCAGTACTTC | CAISLQRGAIYEQYF | TRBD2 | TRBJ2-7 | TRBV10-3 | once
TGTGCCAGCAGTTACGAGGCAGGGGGGAACTATGGCTACACCTTC | CASSYEAGGNYGYTF | TRBD1 | TRBJ1-2 | TRBV6-6 | -
TGTGCCAGCAGTGAAAGTCTAGCGGGGGTTACCCATCAGTTCTTC | CASSESLAGVTHQFF | TRBD2 | TRBJ2-1 | TRBV2 | -
TGCAGCGTCGGCGGGGGCGGCAATCAGCCCCAGCATTTT | CSVGGGGNQPQHF | - | TRBJ1-5 | TRBV29-1 | -
TGCGCCAGCAGCTTGGGAGCAAAAAGCGACGGGGAGCTGTTTTTT | CASSLGAKSDGELFF | - | TRBJ2-2 | TRBV5-1 | -
TGCGCCAGTAGCGATAAGACTTTGAACACTGAAGCTTTCTTT | CASSDKTLNTEAFF | - | TRBJ1-1 | TRBV5-1 | few
TGTGCCAGCAGCCTCGGACTAGCGGGAGGGTACAATGAGCAGTTCTTC | CASSLGLAGGYNEQFF | TRBD2 | TRBJ2-1 | TRBV5-4 | -
TGTGCCAGCAGGGAGGGGGCGAGCATGAACACTGAAGCTTTCTTT | CASREGASMNTEAFF | TRBD1 | TRBJ1-1 | TRBV6-5 | few
TGTGCCAGCAGCTTAGTTGGACATTCTTCCTACAATGAGCAGTTCTTC | CASSLVGHSSYNEQFF | - | TRBJ2-1 | TRBV11-2 | -
TGTGCCAGCAGTGAATTGAAGGGGGTTAGCTCTGGAAACACCATATATTTT | CASSELKGVSSGNTIYF | - | TRBJ1-3 | TRBV25-1 | few
TGTGCTAGTGGTCCCACAGGGGGCCATGAAGCTTTCTTT | CASGPTGGHEAFF | TRBD1 | TRBJ1-1 | TRBV12-5 | once
TGCAGCGTTATGCAGGGGGCCGGGAACACTGAAGCTTTCTTT | CSVMQGAGNTEAFF | TRBD1 | TRBJ1-1 | TRBV29-1 | -
TGTGCCAGCAGTTTCCGGACAGGGGATTGGACTAACTATGGCTACACCTTC | CASSFRTGDWTNYGYTF | TRBD1 | TRBJ1-2 | TRBV28 | -
TGTGCCAGCAGTCACACCCAACTTGGGGGGCTAGCGGCCTACAATGAGCAGTTCTTC | CASSHTQLGGLAAYNEQFF | - | TRBJ2-1 | TRBV6-2/TRBV6-3 | -
TGTGCCAGCAGCTTTCGAGGGGGTAAGGTCACTGAAGCTTTCTTT | CASSFRGGKVTEAFF | - | TRBJ1-1 | TRBV11-2 | once
TGTGCCAGCAGTTCCCCGACAGGACGAACCTATGGCTACACCTTC | CASSSPTGRTYGYTF | - | TRBJ1-2 | TRBV28 | once
TGTGCCAGCAACATGAGGGTGATGGGCCAGCCCCAGCATTTT | CASNMRVMGQPQHF | - | TRBJ1-5 | TRBV2 | -
TGTGCCAGCAGTGAAGCGCAGATGGAGCTCTATGGCTACACCTTC | CASSEAQMELYGYTF | - | TRBJ1-2 | TRBV6-1 | -
TGTGCCTGGAGTGTACCGACAGGGGGCTACGAGCAGTACTTC | CAWSVPTGGYEQYF | TRBD1 | TRBJ2-7 | TRBV30 | -
TGTGCCAGCACGCAGGGCCAAGGCTACACCTTC | CASTQGQGYTF | - | TRBJ1-2 | TRBV6-5 | -
TGTGCCAGCTCACCGGGGCAGGGGACGTTCACTGAAGCTTTCTTT | CASSPGQGTFTEAFF | - | TRBJ1-1 | TRBV18 | -
TGTGCCATCAGTCCCTCGACAGCGAACACTGAAGCTTTCTTT | CAISPSTANTEAFF | - | TRBJ1-1 | TRBV10-3 | -
TGTGCCAGCCGTAGCGGAACTAGCACAGATACGCAGTATTTT | CASRSGTSTDTQYF | - | TRBJ2-3 | TRBV18 | -
TGCGCCAGCAGTCCCGGGACAGGGGCTACAACTAATGAAAAACTGTTTTTT | CASSPGTGATTNEKLFF | TRBD1 | TRBJ1-4 | TRBV5-1 | -
TGTGCCAGCAGTCGGGGGGGCCTCACCGGGGAGCTGTTTTTT | CASSRGGLTGELFF | TRBD2 | TRBJ2-2 | TRBV28 | few